This TCR beta chain was profiled in a study of CD8 T cells in ankylosing spondylitis. Study results and caveats: Disease-linked clones bore a CD8+ phenotype, appearing relatively rarely in peripheral blood. Ankylosing spondylitis blood appeared to carry a characteristic TCR beta motif of under ten highly homologous variants. Reactive arthritis synovial fluid and blood were previously reported to contain some motif variants.

This clonotype was seen more than once but under ten times. Antigen: not known. Making the TCR beta libraries involved quantitative 5'-RACE with molecular barcodes. TCRdb reprocessed the 5' RACE reads with MiXCR, giving one entry per CDR3 protein. The table has 150,000 to 200,000 distinct CDR3 sequences, 10% to 15% seen once; the top ten hold about 10%. This CDR3 comprises 12 residues. Trimming removed 3 bases from V and 8 bases from J; junction bases left unmatched: 3. The clonotype was recovered from a female donor with ankylosing spondylitis or in good health (not recorded which). This sequence joins TRBV12-3 or TRBV12-4 and TRBJ1-1, with 7 bases fitting TRBD1. Sequencing input: blood, either unsorted or a sorted T cell fraction (not recorded which). The CDR3 DNA reads as TGTGCCAGCAGTTTGCACAGGGGAGAAGCTTTCTTT. It codes for CASSLHRGEAFF.